These T cell receptor beta chains were read from a single sample in a study of T cells in Graves' hyperthyroidism and ophthalmopathy. From the multiplex PCR reads, TCRdb called clonotypes with MiXCR, one entry per CDR3 protein. The sample records 500,000 to 700,000 distinct CDR3 sequences, approximately 15% being singletons. The material sequenced was blood. These TCRs come from a woman aged 18-29 years with Graves' hyperthyroidism. CDR3s include the opening cysteine and the closing phenylalanine or tryptophan. The order of the fields is clone size, D gene, V gene, J gene, CDR3 DNA, CDR3 protein. The D gene is left open where the match is weak. Some rows mark clone size as missing; the rest say once, few, many or name a class of expanded clone.

many,TRBD1,TRBV7-6,TRBJ2-1,TGTGCCAGCAGCCAACCGGGACAGGGCTCTTATGAGCAGTTCTTC,CASSQPGQGSYEQFF
few,.,TRBV5-5,TRBJ2-7,TGTGCCAGCAGCTTGGTCATGGGTGGGGCCGGCCACTACGAGCAGTACTTC,CASSLVMGGAGHYEQYF
many,TRBD1,TRBV7-2,TRBJ1-4,TGTGCCAGCAGCTTGACGGTGGGCAGGGGGAAGGAAAAACTGTTTTTT,CASSLTVGRGKEKLFF
many,.,TRBV7-6,TRBJ1-4,TGTGCCAGCAGCTTATCCCCGGGGGCGTATGAAAAACTGTTTTTT,CASSLSPGAYEKLFF
few,.,TRBV20-1,TRBJ2-7,TGCAGTGCTAGAGCCACGGAGTCCTCCTACGGGCAGTACTTC,CSARATESSYGQYF
many,.,TRBV2,TRBJ2-2,TGTGCCAGCAGTCGACTTATGAACACCGGGGAGCTGTTTTTT,CASSRLMNTGELFF
.,TRBD1,TRBV9,TRBJ2-2,TGTGCCAGCAGCGCGGGACAGGGGGATATGTTTTTT,CASSAGQGDMFF
many,.,TRBV11-2,TRBJ1-3,TGTGCCAGCAGCTTATTCGGAGACTCTGGAAACACCATATATTTT,CASSLFGDSGNTIYF
many,.,TRBV11-2,TRBJ2-1,TGTGCCAGCAGCTTGCTGGGGGGGCGACCCGCGGCGTTCTTC,CASSLLGGRPAAFF
many,TRBD2,TRBV6-1,TRBJ2-7,TGTGCCAGCAGTGAAGTTCCCGGGCTAGCGGGAACGAGGCCCTACGAGCAGTACTTC,CASSEVPGLAGTRPYEQYF
.,.,TRBV9,TRBJ1-2,TGTGCCAGCCGCGTCAACGGCCGCTATGGCTACACCTTC,CASRVNGRYGYTF
.,.,TRBV7-9,TRBJ1-6,TGTGCCAGCAGCTTAGGGGGGCCGGTCCTGAATTCACCCCTCCACTTT,CASSLGGPVLNSPLHF
few,.,TRBV6-9,TRBJ1-1,TGTGCCAGCAGTTACAGGGCTGAGACTGAAGCTTTCTTT,CASSYRAETEAFF
few,.,TRBV10-2,TRBJ1-2,TGCGCCAGCAGGGATTTACAGGGACCTAACTATGGCTACACCTTC,CASRDLQGPNYGYTF
few,TRBD2,TRBV14,TRBJ2-5,TGTGCCAGCAGCCTTCGAGCGGGGGGTGTAGAGACCCAGTACTTC,CASSLRAGGVETQYF
few,.,TRBV19,TRBJ1-5,TGTGCCAGTAGTCAGGGCCTCCCACCGAAGTCTTGGCCCCAGCATTTT,CASSQGLPPKSWPQHF
.,.,TRBV3-1,TRBJ2-7,TGTGCCAGCAGCCAAGATCTGCCCTCTTACTACGAGCAGTACTTC,CASSQDLPSYYEQYF
many,.,TRBV20-1,TRBJ2-7,TGCAGTGCTCTAGCATACAGCTCCTACGAGCAGTACTTC,CSALAYSSYEQYF
.,TRBD1,TRBV10-3,TRBJ1-3,TGTGCCATCAGGACAGGGGGCGGAAACACCATATATTTT,CAIRTGGGNTIYF
many,.,TRBV19,TRBJ1-1,TGTGCCAGTAGTATGGGGGGAATCCTTACGATGAACACTGAAGCTTTCTTT,CASSMGGILTMNTEAFF
many,.,TRBV2,TRBJ1-4,TGTGCCAGCAGTGAAGCCCCGGGGTCGATGGGCAATGAAAAACTGTTTTTT,CASSEAPGSMGNEKLFF
many,TRBD2,TRBV5-1,TRBJ2-2,TGCGCCAGCAGCTTGGGGGGACTAGCGGGAGCCGGGGAGCTGTTTTTT,CASSLGGLAGAGELFF
few,TRBD2,TRBV15,TRBJ2-5,TGTGCCACCAGCACGCGGGAGGGCCAAGAGACCCAGTACTTC,CATSTREGQETQYF
many,.,TRBV12-3/TRBV12-4,TRBJ2-7,TGTGCCAGCAGTCCCTGGGGTGGCGAGCAGTACTTC,CASSPWGGEQYF
many,TRBD2,TRBV6-2/TRBV6-3,TRBJ2-1,TGTGCCAGCAGTTACTCGATAGCGGGGGAGGTTCCCTACAATGAGCAGTTCTTC,CASSYSIAGEVPYNEQFF
many,.,TRBV28,TRBJ1-5,TGTGCCAGCAGTTTGGGCAGCAGCAATCAGCCCCAGCATTTT,CASSLGSSNQPQHF
.,TRBD1,TRBV6-2/TRBV6-3,TRBJ2-1,TGTGCCAGCAGTAGCCGGGACAGGGGGTTTGAGCAGTTCTTC,CASSSRDRGFEQFF
.,.,TRBV10-3,TRBJ1-2,TGTGCCATCAGTGAGACGACCGGGGCCCGCGGGGGCTACACCTTC,CAISETTGARGGYTF
many,.,TRBV2,TRBJ2-3,TGTGCCAGCACCCAGAGCACAGATACGCAGTATTTT,CASTQSTDTQYF
.,.,TRBV20-1,TRBJ1-1,TGCAGTGCGACACAAAGTCCTGAAGCTTTCTTT,CSATQSPEAFF
many,.,TRBV18,TRBJ2-1,TGTGCCAGCTCACCGGGGTTCAATGAGCAGTTCTTC,CASSPGFNEQFF